This T cell receptor (beta chain) was observed in a study of neurological immune-mediated disorders. Unsorted libraries were prepared from 2 million PBMCs that had been stored at -80 C. The CDR3 totals 14 residues. Germline V gene sequence: CDR1 DFQATT, CDR2 SNEGSKA (reference sequence). V gave up 4 bases and J gave up 9 bases; unmatched junction bases: 7. At least ten counts were recorded for this clonotype. TCRdb re-analysed the 5' RACE reads in MiXCR, keeping a single row per CDR3 protein. The data show 35,000 to 45,000 distinct CDR3 sequences, under 9.5% seen once. This chain joins TRBV20-1 and TRBJ2-4; 12 positions match TRBD2. The sequence came from a woman between 40 and 55 years old in good health. Sequenced material: PBMCs. The CDR3 reads CSATSGRASGIQYF. CDR3 bases: TGCAGTGCTACTAGCGGGAGGGCCTCGGGCATTCAGTACTTC.